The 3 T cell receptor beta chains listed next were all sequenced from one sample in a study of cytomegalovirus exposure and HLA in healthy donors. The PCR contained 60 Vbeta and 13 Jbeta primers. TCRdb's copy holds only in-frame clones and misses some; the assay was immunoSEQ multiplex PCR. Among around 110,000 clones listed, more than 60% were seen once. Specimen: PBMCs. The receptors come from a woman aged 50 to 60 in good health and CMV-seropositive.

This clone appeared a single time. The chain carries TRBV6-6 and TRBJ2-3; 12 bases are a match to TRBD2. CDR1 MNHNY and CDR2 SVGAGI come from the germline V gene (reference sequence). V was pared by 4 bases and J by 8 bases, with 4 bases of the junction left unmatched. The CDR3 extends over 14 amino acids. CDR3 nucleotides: TGTGCCAGCAGTTTTCTAGCGGGGGGGAGTACGCAGTATTTT. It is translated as CASSFLAGGSTQYF.

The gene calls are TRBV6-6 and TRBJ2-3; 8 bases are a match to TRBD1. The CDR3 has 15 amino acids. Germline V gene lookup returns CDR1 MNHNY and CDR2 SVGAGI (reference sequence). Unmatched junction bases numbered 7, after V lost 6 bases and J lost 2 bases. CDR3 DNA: TGTGCCAGCAGCTCACAGGGGGAACTCACAGATACGCAGTATTTT. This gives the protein CASSSQGELTDTQYF.

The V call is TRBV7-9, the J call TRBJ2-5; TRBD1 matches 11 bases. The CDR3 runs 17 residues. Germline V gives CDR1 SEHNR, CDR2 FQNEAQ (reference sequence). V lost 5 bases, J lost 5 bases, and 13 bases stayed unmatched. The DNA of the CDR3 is TGTGCCAGCAGCAGGACAGGGGGCGAAGGGTGGAAGGAGACCCAGTACTTC. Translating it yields CASSRTGGEGWKETQYF. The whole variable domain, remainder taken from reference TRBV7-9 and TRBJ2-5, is DTGVSQNPRHKITKRGQNVTFRCDPISEHNRLYWYRQTLGQGPEFLTYFQNEAQLEKSRLLSDRFSAERPKGSFSTLEIQRTEQGDSAMYLCASSRTGGEGWKETQYFGPGTRLLVL.